This T cell receptor (beta chain) was found in a study of blood T cells in healthy people across ages. The CDR3 runs to 14 residues. V lost 7 bases to trimming and J lost 1 base; unmatched junction nucleotides: 8. The germline CDR1 and CDR2 sequences are DFQATT and SNEGSKA (reference sequence). This clonotype was seen more than once but under ten times. Antigen specificity is unknown. Findings of the study overall: Nothing was known about donor CMV status, and this possibly confounded expanded clonotype changes.

Sample-barcoded 5' priming and a J-beta primer mix drove a second PCR of roughly 6 to 12 cycles. TCRdb independently ran MiXCR on the 5' RACE reads; one entry per CDR3 protein. The sample has around 990,000 distinct CDR3 sequences, roughly 24% seen once. In addition, the sample was reused for a study of T cells of mothers and their children. That source notes: The entire RNA extract went into cDNA synthesis at about 1.5 ug per 15 ul.

The receptor comes from a girl aged 2 to 9 in good health. V is TRBV20-1 and J is TRBJ2-5; TRBD2 aligns across 8 bases. Material: blood. As DNA, the CDR3 is TGCAGTGTGTCCTTAGCGGGAAGCCAAGAGACCCAGTACTTC. Translation: CSVSLAGSQETQYF.